Each of the 10 T cell receptor beta chains below was sequenced from the same sample in a study of a mutant IDH1 vaccine in newly diagnosed glioma. TCRdb's copy holds only in-frame clones and misses some; the assay was immunoSEQ multiplex PCR. Of some 36,000 clones in the sample, 81% were seen once. Their cognate antigens are unknown. The time point was: week 5, during vaccination. Topical imiquimod was applied with each vaccine dose, which held 300 ug of mutant IDH1 20-mer peptide. Sequenced material: PBMCs, taken from a glioma patient whose treatment included an IDH1 peptide vaccine. The receptors derive from a man aged 50 or older with glioma.

The chain has TRBV20-1 and TRBJ1-1, with a weak D call TRBD1 (5 bases). V gave up 4 bases and J gave up 4 bases, with 7 bases separating them. The CDR3 sequence is 11 residues long. Germline CDR1 and CDR2: DFQATT and SNEGSKA (reference sequence). The CDR3 sequence is CSATGSTEAFF. In nucleotides, the CDR3 is TGCAGTGCTACAGGGAGCACTGAAGCTTTCTTT.

J is TRBJ2-7 and V is TRBV15; D may be TRBD2 (6 bases). Germline V gives CDR1 LNHNV, CDR2 YYDKDF (reference sequence). This CDR3 is 12 amino acids long. The ends were cut back, 0 bases at V and 9 bases at J, with 9 bases in the middle. CDR3 DNA sequence: TGTGCCACCAGCAGAGACCCTAGCGTGCAGTACTTC. It is translated as CATSRDPSVQYF.

The rearrangement links TRBV5-6 to TRBJ1-2; D unclear. V lost 4 bases and J 4 bases, leaving 11 bases between the germline ends. CDR3 length equals 13 residues. Per the germline V gene, CDR1 is SGHDT and CDR2 is YYEEEE. The CDR3 region is CASSRAGPYGYTF. The DNA of the CDR3 is TGTGCCAGCAGCCGTGCGGGTCCCTATGGCTACACCTTC.

This clone was seen only once. The chain links TRBV2 to TRBJ1-5, with TRBD1 matching over 10 bases. The CDR3 loop spans 14 amino acids. V trimming: 8 bases; J trimming: 5 bases; junction bases outside the gene matches: 6. The germline V gene has CDR1 SNHLY and CDR2 FYNNEI. In DNA form, the CDR3 reads TGTGCCAGCGCGTCGACAGGGGGCGATCAGCCCCAGCATTTT. Translation: CASASTGGDQPQHF.

This clone was observed a handful of times. The chain links TRBV16 to TRBJ1-1; D call uncertain. Between the trimmed V and J ends, which lost 4 bases and 6 bases, there was a span of 18 bases. CDR1 is KGHSY and CDR2 is FQNENV in the germline V gene. CDR3 length: 15 amino acids. CDR3 region: CASSPAQTFGPEAFF. The CDR3 bases are TGTGCCAGCAGCCCGGCGCAGACTTTTGGCCCTGAAGCTTTCTTT.

This chain joins TRBV29-1 and TRBJ2-7; 8 bases align to TRBD1. This CDR3 spans 14 amino acids. Losses at the gene ends were 4 bases for V and 0 bases for J; bases not matched to a gene: 5. Per germline, CDR1 SQVTM and CDR2 ANQGSEA. The CDR3 here is CSVARTGSSYEQYF. DNA of the CDR3: TGCAGCGTTGCCCGGACAGGGAGCTCCTACGAGCAGTACTTC.

This clone was found once. V usage is TRBV4-1 and J usage is TRBJ1-1; D call uncertain. V lost 4 bases, J lost 2 bases, and 8 bases lay in between. This CDR3 comprises 13 residues. Per germline, CDR1 MGHRA and CDR2 YSYEKL. The CDR3 spells CASSRQINTEAFF. CDR3 nucleotides: TGCGCCAGCAGCCGCCAAATTAACACTGAAGCTTTCTTT.

V usage is TRBV30 and J usage is TRBJ1-2; TRBD1 might be the D (5 bases). V lost 1 base to trimming and J lost 5 bases, with 11 bases between them. CDR3 length: 13 amino acids. Germline V gives CDR1 GTSNPN, CDR2 SVGIG (reference sequence). The CDR3: CAWSAQVGYGYTF. The CDR3 DNA sequence: TGTGCCTGGAGTGCACAGGTGGGTTATGGCTACACCTTC.

The rearrangement uses TRBV29-1 and TRBJ1-5; TRBD1 is a possible D gene (5 bases). CDR1 is SQVTM, CDR2 ANQGSEA, per germline. The CDR3 is 19 residues long. V lost 7 bases and J 0 bases, leaving 28 bases between the germline ends. The CDR3 reads CSAHRVPPRGPYSNQPQHF. Here the CDR3 DNA reads TGCAGCGCCCACCGCGTTCCCCCGCGGGGCCCCTATAGCAATCAGCCCCAGCATTTT.

This rearrangement joins TRBV29-1 to TRBJ2-3, with D perhaps TRBD2 (6 bases). This CDR3 has 13 residues. The germline CDR1 and CDR2 sequences are SQVTM and ANQGSEA. The CDR3 region is CSLGTPGTDTQYF. In DNA form, the CDR3 reads TGCTCGTTGGGGACTCCTGGCACAGATACGCAGTATTTT.